This T cell receptor beta chain came from a study of T cell changes during pregnancy in multiple sclerosis. Libraries were prepared by immunoSEQ multiplex PCR; TCRdb keeps only in-frame clonotypes and omits some of them. The table shows some 45,000 clones, with more than 85% occurring only once. This clonotype was obtained from a female donor in good health, enrolled as a control in a pregnancy study. The starting material was CD4+ T cells from peripheral blood mononuclear cells, obtained after pregnancy.

The CDR3 sequence is CASSQERATGELFF. For the CDR3, the DNA is TGTGCCAGCAGCCAAGAGCGTGCCACCGGGGAGCTGTTTTTT. The V and J genes are TRBV4-2 and TRBJ2-2, with D unclear. V was trimmed by 0 bases and J by 4 bases, leaving 6 bases between them. CDR1 and CDR2 from the germline V gene are LGHNA and YNFKEQ. This CDR3 region has 14 residues.